The 11 T cell receptor beta chains presented below share a single source sample, sequenced in a study of early T cells in non-severe SARS-CoV-2 infection. TCRdb re-derived calls from the 5' RACE reads in MiXCR, one entry per CDR3 protein. The sample lists around 71,000 distinct CDR3 sequences, 9% to 10% seen once, with roughly 16% in the top ten. The source material was whole blood, sampled at baseline. The source of these receptors is an adult who was a healthcare worker with PCR-confirmed SARS-CoV-2 infection or an uninfected control (not recorded which).

The chain uses TRBV6-5 and TRBJ1-3; maybe TRBD1 (5 bases). Germline V gives CDR1 MNHEY, CDR2 SVGAGI. The CDR3 is 15 residues long. Trimming removed 6 bases at V and 0 bases at J, with 12 bases between. The CDR3 reads CASRPPGPSGNTIYF. As DNA, the CDR3 is TGTGCCAGCAGACCTCCAGGGCCCTCTGGAAACACCATATATTTT.

This clonotype was counted many times. V and J are TRBV7-2 and TRBJ2-2, with TRBD1 matching over 7 bases. V shed 5 bases, J shed 5 bases, and the junction held 5 bases outside the gene matches. Per germline, CDR1 SGHTA and CDR2 FQGNSA. The CDR3 totals 14 residues. CDR3 protein: CASSATGKTGELFF. In nucleotides, the CDR3 is TGTGCCAGCAGCGCGACAGGGAAGACCGGGGAGCTGTTTTTT.

This chain joins TRBV28 and TRBJ1-4, with D unclear. The germline CDR1 and CDR2 sequences are MDHEN and SYDVKM. The V gene lost 6 bases and the J gene lost 8 bases, with 16 bases spanning the gap. The length of the CDR3 is 14 residues. The CDR3 coding sequence is TGTGCCAGCAGCCCTCAGAGCACGGGGGAAAAACTGTTTTTT. This translates into CASSPQSTGEKLFF.

This clonotype was observed a few times. V and J are TRBV5-6 and TRBJ2-4; D unclear. V was trimmed by 4 bases and J by 9 bases, leaving 20 bases between them. Germline V lookup: CDR1 SGHDT, CDR2 YYEEEE. CDR3 length: 15 residues. The CDR3 region is CASSVRRAGGTIQYF. CDR3 sequence (DNA): TGTGCCAGCAGCGTGAGGCGTGCAGGCGGAACCATTCAGTACTTC.

The V and J genes are TRBV7-2 and TRBJ1-2; D is perhaps TRBD1 (5 bases). V lost 4 bases to trimming and J lost 7 bases, with 22 bases between them. Germline V gene lookup returns CDR1 SGHTA and CDR2 FQGNSA. CDR3 length: 16 amino acids. The CDR3 protein is CASSSTGPSSTAGYTF. CDR3 DNA: TGTGCCAGCAGCTCAACAGGACCATCTTCCACAGCTGGCTACACCTTC.

This clonotype was counted many times. The chain couples TRBV29-1 to TRBJ2-6; D is ambiguous. V was shortened by 6 bases and J by 6 bases, with 9 bases between the two germline ends. The CDR3 extends over 12 amino acids. Germline CDR1 and CDR2: SQVTM and ANQGSEA. For the CDR3, the DNA is TGCAGCGTCCGTCTTTTGGCCAACGTCCTGACTTTC. Translated, it gives CSVRLLANVLTF.

The genes are TRBV7-9 and TRBJ2-5; possibly TRBD1 or TRBD2 for D (5 bases each). Per the germline V gene, CDR1 is SEHNR and CDR2 is FQNEAQ (reference sequence). The CDR3 extends over 13 amino acids. Trimming pared 3 bases from V and 5 bases from J, leaving 10 bases between. CDR3 sequence: CASSFWGSETQYF. The CDR3 nucleotides read TGTGCCAGCAGCTTTTGGGGGTCTGAGACCCAGTACTTC.

The rearrangement uses TRBV6-2 or TRBV6-3 and TRBJ1-4; TRBD1 matches at 7 bases. Germline V gene lookup returns CDR1 MNHEY and CDR2 SVGEGT. The CDR3 spans 14 residues. The junction had 7 bases not matched to a gene; V was cut back by 4 bases and J by 8 bases. The CDR3 is CASSSYRGGEKLFF. CDR3 coding DNA: TGTGCCAGCAGTTCTTACAGGGGAGGCGAAAAACTGTTTTTT.

This chain joins TRBV12-3 or TRBV12-4 and TRBJ2-7, with TRBD2 matching 12 bases. The V and J ends lost 6 bases and 1 base, in that order; junction bases with no gene match: 4. The CDR3 sequence is 15 residues long. CDR3 in DNA: TGTGCCAGCAGCATTGGACTAGCGGGATCCTACGAGCAGTACTTC. It codes for CASSIGLAGSYEQYF.

DNA for the CDR3: TGTGCCAGCAGCTTTGAGGGGAATGGCAATCAGCCCCAGCATTTT. Protein sequence: CASSFEGNGNQPQHF. The chain employs TRBV7-2 and TRBJ1-5; a weak D match, TRBD1 (5 bases). The germline V and J ends were trimmed by 3 bases and 2 bases, with 11 bases remaining between them. This CDR3 comprises 15 residues. Germline-derived CDR1 and CDR2 are SGHTA and FQGNSA.

This clonotype was seen a handful of times. The gene calls are TRBV25-1 and TRBJ2-7; D may be TRBD2 (5 bases). The V end was cut by 1 base, the J end by 2 bases, with 9 bases between. The CDR3 contains 14 residues. Germline V gives CDR1 MGHDK, CDR2 SYGVNS. CDR3 residues: CASSEFGETYEQYF. CDR3 sequence (DNA): TGTGCCAGCAGTGAATTCGGGGAAACCTACGAGCAGTACTTC.